A single sample gave rise to the 4 T cell receptor beta chains below, sequenced in a study of T cell changes during pregnancy in multiple sclerosis. Libraries were prepared by immunoSEQ multiplex PCR; TCRdb keeps only in-frame clonotypes and omits some of them. The table includes 85,000 to 120,000 clones, roughly 92% detected once. Material: peripheral blood, obtained after pregnancy. Receptors were obtained from a female donor with multiple sclerosis, enrolled in a pregnancy study.

The V gene is TRBV6-4, the J gene TRBJ2-7; 11 positions match TRBD2. CDR3 length: 15 amino acids. With V trimmed by 4 bases and J by 2 bases, 4 bases remained unmatched. Germline-derived CDR1 and CDR2 are MRHNA and SNTAGT. The CDR3 sequence is CASSAGTSGPYEQYF. CDR3 bases: TGTGCCAGCAGTGCGGGGACTAGCGGACCCTACGAGCAGTACTTC.

J is TRBJ1-2 and V is TRBV6-5; D might be TRBD1 (5 bases). The germline V gene has CDR1 MNHEY and CDR2 SVGAGI. The V end lost 7 bases, the J end lost 2 bases, and 11 bases lay between the germline ends. This CDR3 is built from 13 residues. The CDR3 loop reads CASTRGGNYGYTF. CDR3 DNA: TGTGCCAGCACCCGCGGGGGGAACTATGGCTACACCTTC.

J is TRBJ1-5 and V is TRBV28, with 7 bases matching TRBD1. The CDR3 covers 15 residues. V dropped 5 bases and J dropped 7; count of bases not matched to a gene: 11. CDR1 MDHEN and CDR2 SYDVKM come from the germline V gene. CDR3 residues: CASSLRQGGFQPQHF. The DNA of the CDR3 is TGTGCCAGCAGTCTTCGGCAGGGGGGTTTCCAGCCCCAGCATTTT.

The chain links TRBV4-2 to TRBJ2-2, with 9 positions matching TRBD1. Germline V gene sequence: CDR1 LGHNA, CDR2 YNFKEQ. This CDR3 has 17 amino acids. Unmatched junction bases numbered 12, after V lost 4 bases and J lost 6 bases. This CDR3 reads CASSPALSDRGAGELFF. CDR3 DNA sequence: TGTGCCAGCAGCCCCGCTTTATCGGACAGGGGCGCCGGGGAGCTGTTTTTT.